The rows below give T cell receptor beta chains drawn from one sample of a study of metastatic and nonmetastatic thyroid tumors. MiXCR was used by TCRdb to re-call the PCR reads. The sample carries around 5,900 clones, almost 35% recorded once. The sequenced material came from adjacent normal tissue. The origin of the receptors is a male donor with papillary thyroid cancer or a benign thyroid nodule (not recorded which). Some clones in this sample may be carry-over from other donors' samples. Each CDR3 is given with its conserved first and last residue. Each record gives: clone size, V gene, CDR3 protein. A row's size may be missing; if present it is once, few, many or a size class.

clone_size: few
v_call: TRBV12-3/TRBV12-4
cdr3_aa: CASGTSRNYEQYF

clone_size: .
v_call: TRBV7-8
cdr3_aa: CASSPRDGLSDTQYF

clone_size: .
v_call: TRBV20-1
cdr3_aa: CSARGDEYNEQFF

clone_size: medium-sized
v_call: TRBV20-1
cdr3_aa: CSARVFAGMNTEAFF

clone_size: .
v_call: TRBV16
cdr3_aa: CASRPGTGYEQYF

clone_size: .
v_call: TRBV13
cdr3_aa: CASSSGLAPTDTQYF

clone_size: few
v_call: TRBV7-2
cdr3_aa: CASRLDSASNQPQHF

clone_size: few
v_call: TRBV10-3
cdr3_aa: CAIRGTGGYNEQFF

clone_size: .
v_call: TRBV10-3
cdr3_aa: CAAASGTGTYEQYF

clone_size: few
v_call: TRBV6-1
cdr3_aa: CASSEGGSGANVLTF

clone_size: .
v_call: TRBV30
cdr3_aa: CAWSFASNEKLVF

clone_size: many
v_call: TRBV20-1
cdr3_aa: CSADMTSGSEQYF

clone_size: .
v_call: TRBV11-3
cdr3_aa: CASSLRMVYNEQLF

clone_size: .
v_call: TRBV20-1
cdr3_aa: CSARQGQGAYEQYF

clone_size: .
v_call: TRBV5-1
cdr3_aa: CASSRDNYEQYF

clone_size: .
v_call: TRBV6-2/TRBV6-3
cdr3_aa: CASSPRTGREVLSNQPQHF

clone_size: few
v_call: TRBV15
cdr3_aa: CAIRDTLAGAEADTQYF

clone_size: .
v_call: TRBV7-2
cdr3_aa: CASSFLYTEAFF

clone_size: few
v_call: TRBV12-3/TRBV12-4
cdr3_aa: CASSLVWTAISSSPLHF

clone_size: few
v_call: TRBV5-1
cdr3_aa: CASSLVALAGPYEQYF

clone_size: .
v_call: TRBV19
cdr3_aa: CASSIGEGDEQYF

clone_size: few
v_call: TRBV27
cdr3_aa: CASSLVADSFYYTF

clone_size: few
v_call: TRBV2
cdr3_aa: CASTEGTGGLPQHF

clone_size: .
v_call: TRBV4-2
cdr3_aa: CASSPDTSSGANVLTF

clone_size: .
v_call: TRBV2
cdr3_aa: CASRGQGAQDYGYTF